The entry below describes one TCR beta chain. The antigen remains undetermined. The ViraFEST assay expanded antigen-specific CD4+ T cells with viral peptide pools before sequencing. A roughly ten-day culture period preceded the isolation of CD4+ T cells. Participants were vaccinated with two doses of either the BNT162b2 or mRNA-1273 vaccine. Cultures used 1.5 million to 2 million PBMC per well, approximately 10 IU/ml IL-2 and about 10 ug/ml peptides. Repertoires were generated with immunoSEQ multiplex PCR, while TCRdb's copy carries only in-frame clones and drops some. The data contain more than 50,000 clones, less than 80% of them singletons. The source of the sample is a study of vaccination effects on CD4 cells after COVID-19. The CDR3 spans 14 residues. The V end was cut by 3 bases, the J end by 2 bases, with 8 bases between. Per the germline V gene, CDR1 is SGHRS and CDR2 is YFSETQ.

Here the sequenced sample was CD4+ T cells from PBMCs cultured with HCoV-OC43 spike peptides, taken after COVID-19 vaccination. Subset meaning: HCoV-OC43 spike overlapping peptide pool stimulation. This chain joins TRBV5-1 and TRBJ2-2; no definite D call. This receptor was taken from a human donor who received a COVID-19 vaccine. The CDR3 region is CASSSTTNTGELFF. CDR3 coding DNA: TGCGCCAGCAGCTCTACAACCAACACCGGGGAGCTGTTTTTT.